These T cell receptor beta chains were read from a single sample in a study of CD8+ T cells in alopecia areata. Produced via immunoSEQ multiplex PCR; TCRdb's table is partial and in-frame only. This sample carries under 350,000 clones, roughly 64% of them seen once, and the ten largest clones take under 2%. This sample comprised CD4+ T cells sorted from blood, obtained at week 24, from a patient treated with tofacitinib. These receptors were obtained from a human donor with alopecia areata. CDR3s include the opening cysteine and the closing phenylalanine or tryptophan. The order of the fields is V gene, CDR3 length, D gene, J gene, clone size, CDR3 protein, CDR3 DNA. A D gene is named only where the DNA matches it firmly. Clone size is given for some rows only: seen once, a few or many times, or a class if the clone is expanded.

TRBV27	13	NA	TRBJ2-5	NA	CASSPSRGETQYF	TGTGCCAGCAGCCCGTCGAGGGGAGAGACCCAGTACTTC
TRBV11-1	15	NA	TRBJ2-7	NA	CASSLAGTPAREQYF	TGTGCCAGCAGCTTAGCAGGGACTCCTGCACGCGAGCAGTACTTC
TRBV10-3	10	NA	TRBJ2-5	few	CATRGETQYF	TGTGCCACCCGTGGCGAGACCCAGTACTTC
TRBV4-3	13	NA	TRBJ2-3	NA	CASSQGAGPGQYF	TGCGCCAGCAGCCAGGGGGCGGGACCGGGGCAGTATTTT
TRBV7-9	12	NA	TRBJ2-5	NA	CASSPHQETQYF	TGTGCCAGCAGCCCTCACCAAGAGACCCAGTACTTC
TRBV7-2	15	TRBD2	TRBJ2-7	many	CASSFDGGTPIEQYF	TGTGCCAGCAGCTTCGACGGGGGGACTCCTATCGAGCAGTACTTC
TRBV29-1	13	NA	TRBJ1-1	NA	CSVTGIWNTEAFF	TGCAGCGTAACGGGGATATGGAACACTGAAGCTTTCTTT
TRBV18	13	TRBD1	TRBJ1-1	NA	CASSGTANTEAFF	TGTGCCAGCTCAGGGACAGCGAACACTGAAGCTTTCTTT
TRBV10-3	12	NA	TRBJ2-5	few	CAIGGPQETQYF	TGTGCCATCGGGGGGCCCCAAGAGACCCAGTACTTC
TRBV29-1	12	NA	TRBJ1-1	NA	CSVDRGDTEAFF	TGCAGCGTTGACCGGGGGGACACTGAAGCTTTCTTT
TRBV30	13	TRBD1	TRBJ1-5	once	CAWSADRDQPQHF	TGTGCCTGGTCCGCGGACAGGGATCAGCCCCAGCATTTT
TRBV2	12	NA	TRBJ2-1	few	CASRTAYNEQFF	TGTGCCAGCAGAACGGCTTACAATGAGCAGTTCTTC
TRBV19	14	NA	TRBJ2-3	NA	CASSLDGHTDTQYF	TGTGCCAGTAGTTTGGACGGACACACAGATACGCAGTATTTT
TRBV7-2	12	NA	TRBJ1-1	NA	CASGGYNTEAFF	TGTGCCAGCGGGGGGTACAACACTGAAGCTTTCTTT
TRBV5-1	14	TRBD2	TRBJ2-3	NA	CASREAGITDTQYF	TGCGCCAGCCGTGAAGCGGGAATAACAGATACGCAGTATTTT
TRBV5-6	15	TRBD1	TRBJ1-5	NA	CASSLNRGQRQPQHF	TGTGCCAGCAGCTTGAACAGGGGCCAGCGTCAGCCCCAGCATTTT
TRBV12-5	11	NA	TRBJ2-1	NA	CASGLGDEQFF	TGTGCTAGTGGCCTAGGGGATGAGCAGTTCTTC
TRBV5-1	14	NA	TRBJ2-5	NA	CASSGGRNQETQYF	TGCGCCAGCAGTGGCGGGCGGAACCAAGAGACCCAGTACTTC
TRBV25-1	13	NA	TRBJ1-1	few	CASTGWENTEAFF	TGTGCCAGCACAGGCTGGGAGAACACTGAAGCTTTCTTT
TRBV28	13	TRBD2	TRBJ2-5	NA	CASSSRGVETQYF	TGTGCCAGCAGTTCCCGGGGGGTAGAGACCCAGTACTTC
TRBV30	12	NA	TRBJ2-1	few	CAWSSNYNEQFF	TGTGCCTGGAGTTCGAACTACAATGAGCAGTTCTTC
TRBV27	17	TRBD2	TRBJ2-1	NA	CASSPGLADLPYNEQFF	TGTGCCAGCAGTCCGGGACTAGCGGACCTCCCCTACAATGAGCAGTTCTTC
TRBV13	15	NA	TRBJ1-6	NA	CASSLGGVAGSPLHF	TGTGCCAGCAGCTTAGGGGGGGTCGCTGGGTCACCCCTCCACTTT
TRBV5-1	12	NA	TRBJ2-5	NA	CASSLVQSDQYF	TGCGCCAGCAGCTTGGTGCAGAGCGACCAGTACTTC
TRBV7-2	14	NA	TRBJ1-2	NA	CASSLAATRYGYTF	TGTGCCAGCAGCTTAGCTGCGACACGCTATGGCTACACCTTC
TRBV29-1	12	NA	TRBJ1-2	NA	CSVTGTNYGYTF	TGCAGCGTAACCGGGACAAACTATGGCTACACCTTC
TRBV10-3	13	TRBD2	TRBJ2-5	few	CAITGGAGETQYF	TGTGCCATCACCGGGGGGGCCGGAGAGACCCAGTACTTC
TRBV14	16	NA	TRBJ2-1	NA	CASSPGRTGIYNEQFF	TGTGCCAGCAGCCCAGGCAGGACGGGAATTTACAATGAGCAGTTCTTC
TRBV7-9	13	NA	TRBJ2-5	NA	CASSLPVQETQYF	TGTGCCAGCAGCTTACCAGTTCAAGAGACCCAGTACTTC
TRBV30	14	NA	TRBJ2-6	once	CAWEGTSGANVLTF	TGTGCCTGGGAAGGGACTTCTGGGGCCAACGTCCTGACTTTC
TRBV7-9	15	NA	TRBJ1-1	NA	CASSPSGHGNTEAFF	TGTGCCAGCAGCCCTTCGGGACATGGAAACACTGAAGCTTTCTTT
TRBV20-1	11	NA	TRBJ2-1	few	CSARDRGQQFF	TGCAGTGCTAGGGACCGGGGCCAACAGTTCTTC
TRBV28	13	NA	TRBJ2-5	NA	CASNTGNQETQYF	TGTGCCAGCAATACAGGGAATCAAGAGACCCAGTACTTC
TRBV30	14	TRBD1	TRBJ2-7	few	CAWSPGTASYEQYF	TGTGCCTGGAGTCCCGGGACAGCCTCCTACGAGCAGTACTTC
TRBV7-9	15	NA	TRBJ1-3	NA	CASSLPGASGNTIYF	TGTGCCAGCAGCTTACCCGGCGCCTCTGGAAACACCATATATTTT
TRBV9	16	TRBD1	TRBJ2-2	NA	CASSVGLGQGAGELFF	TGTGCCAGCAGCGTAGGGCTGGGACAGGGCGCCGGGGAGCTGTTTTTT
TRBV18	13	TRBD1	TRBJ2-7	NA	CASGDRAGYEQYF	TGTGCCAGCGGAGACAGGGCGGGCTACGAGCAGTACTTC
TRBV10-2	10	NA	TRBJ2-6	few	CASSGGVLTF	TGCGCCAGCAGTGGGGGCGTCCTGACTTTC
TRBV27	15	NA	TRBJ2-7	NA	CASSFPGLGRGEQYF	TGTGCCAGCAGTTTTCCGGGTCTGGGGAGAGGGGAGCAGTACTTC
TRBV7-9	15	TRBD1	TRBJ1-2	NA	CASSSNRDSVYGYTF	TGTGCCAGCAGCTCCAACCGGGACAGCGTCTATGGCTACACCTTC
TRBV7-8	15	NA	TRBJ2-5	NA	CASSLGFVERETQYF	TGTGCCAGCAGCTTAGGGTTCGTGGAAAGAGAGACCCAGTACTTC
TRBV5-1	15	NA	TRBJ2-3	NA	CASSLGQGWTDTQYF	TGCGCCAGCAGCTTGGGTCAGGGTTGGACAGATACGCAGTATTTT
TRBV28	16	TRBD1	TRBJ1-2	NA	CASRTGTGRTNYGYTF	TGTGCCAGCAGAACCGGGACAGGCAGAACCAACTATGGCTACACCTTC